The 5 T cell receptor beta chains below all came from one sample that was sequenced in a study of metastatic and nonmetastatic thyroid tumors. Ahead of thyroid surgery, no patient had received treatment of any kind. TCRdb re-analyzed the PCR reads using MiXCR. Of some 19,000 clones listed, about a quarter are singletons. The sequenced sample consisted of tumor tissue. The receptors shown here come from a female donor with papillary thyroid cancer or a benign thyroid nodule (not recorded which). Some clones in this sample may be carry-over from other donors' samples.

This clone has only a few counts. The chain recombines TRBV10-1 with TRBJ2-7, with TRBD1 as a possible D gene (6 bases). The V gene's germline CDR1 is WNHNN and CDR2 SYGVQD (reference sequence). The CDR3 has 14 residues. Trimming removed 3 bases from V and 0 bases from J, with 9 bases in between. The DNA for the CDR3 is TGCGCCAGCAGTGACCAGGGGCCCTCCTACGAGCAGTACTTC. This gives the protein CASSDQGPSYEQYF.

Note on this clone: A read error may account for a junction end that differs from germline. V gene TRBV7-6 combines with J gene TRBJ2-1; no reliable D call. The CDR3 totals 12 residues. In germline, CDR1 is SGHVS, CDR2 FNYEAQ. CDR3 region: CASSPADNEQLF. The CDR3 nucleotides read TGTGCCAGCAGCCCGGCCGACAATGAGCAGTTATTC.

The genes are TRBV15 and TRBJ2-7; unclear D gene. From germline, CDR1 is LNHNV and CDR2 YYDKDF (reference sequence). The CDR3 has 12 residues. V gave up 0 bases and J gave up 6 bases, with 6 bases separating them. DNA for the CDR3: TGTGCCACCAGCAGAGATCGGATCGAGCAGTACTTC. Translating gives CATSRDRIEQYF.

DNA of the CDR3: TGCAGTGCTAGAGAAGCGGGACAGGGTGACTATGGCTACACCTTC. This sequence encodes CSAREAGQGDYGYTF. The V and J genes are TRBV20-1 and TRBJ1-2, with 9 nucleotides matching TRBD1. The CDR3 runs 15 residues. CDR1 and CDR2 (germline): DFQATT, SNEGSKA (reference sequence). The V segment lost 0 bases and the J segment 3 bases; nucleotides outside the gene matches: 5.

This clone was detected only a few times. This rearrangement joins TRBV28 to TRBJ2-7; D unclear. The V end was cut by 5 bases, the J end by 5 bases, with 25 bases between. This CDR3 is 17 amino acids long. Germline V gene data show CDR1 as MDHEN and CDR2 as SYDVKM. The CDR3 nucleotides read TGTGCCAGCAGTCCTATAGCCTACCTGTATATGCGGCACGAGCAGTACTTC. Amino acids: CASSPIAYLYMRHEQYF.